These 9 T cell receptor beta chains were sequenced from one sample in a study of T cell responses to AZD1222 COVID-19 vaccine. TCRdb's copy holds only in-frame clones and misses some; the assay was immunoSEQ multiplex PCR. Of roughly 95,000 clones in the sample, roughly 90% were seen once. The sequencing used peripheral blood, collected on day 0 of AZD1222 vaccination. These receptors came from an adult in good health.

The chain combines TRBV4-2 with TRBJ1-4; D is possibly TRBD1 (5 bases). Trimming left V 2 bases short and J 3 bases short, with 10 bases between. Per germline, CDR1 LGHNA and CDR2 YNFKEQ. The CDR3 contains 15 residues. As DNA, the CDR3 is TGTGCCAGCAGCCAAATGGGGGTTTCTAATGAAAAACTGTTTTTT. Translation: CASSQMGVSNEKLFF.

The chain combines TRBV28 with TRBJ1-1; 7 bases match TRBD1. V shed 5 bases and J 4 bases; nucleotides not matched to a gene: 7. CDR3 length: 14 residues. The germline gives CDR1 MDHEN, CDR2 SYDVKM. Here the CDR3 DNA reads TGTGCCAGCAGTCTCATACAGGGGTCCACTGAAGCTTTCTTT. It encodes CASSLIQGSTEAFF.

The rearrangement joins TRBV28 to TRBJ1-2, with 9 nucleotides matching TRBD1. Germline assignment: CDR1 MDHEN and CDR2 SYDVKM. Trimming cost V 6 bases and J 2 bases; bases outside gene matches: 7. The CDR3 has 15 residues. The CDR3 reads CASRDGTGINYGYTF. DNA of the CDR3: TGTGCCAGCAGAGATGGGACAGGGATAAACTATGGCTACACCTTC.

The chain joins TRBV24-1 to TRBJ1-5; possibly TRBD1 for D (5 bases). Trimming took off 6 bases at V and 5 bases at J, with 19 bases between the two ends. The germline gives CDR1 KGHDR, CDR2 SFDVKD. The CDR3 totals 16 residues. The chain's CDR3 is CATSPLFRGRDQPQHF. The DNA of the CDR3 is TGTGCCACCAGTCCTCTTTTTCGGGGGAGGGATCAGCCCCAGCATTTT.

This chain connects TRBV19 to TRBJ1-5; D not certain. Germline V gene data show CDR1 as LNHDA and CDR2 as SQIVND (reference sequence). V was cut by 0 bases and J by 7 bases, with 10 bases left in between. The CDR3 sequence is 14 residues long. CDR3 sequence (DNA): TGTGCCAGTAGTATAGATCTAGCAAGCCAGCCCCAGCATTTT. Protein: CASSIDLASQPQHF.

The genes are TRBV6-2 or TRBV6-3 and TRBJ2-1; 7 nucleotides agree with TRBD2. The CDR3 is 14 residues long. Per the germline V gene, CDR1 is MNHEY and CDR2 is SVGEGT. V dropped 6 bases and J dropped 4; count of bases not matched to a gene: 6. The CDR3 is CASSAGAPYNEQFF. CDR3 nucleotides: TGTGCCAGCAGCGCGGGAGCCCCATACAATGAGCAGTTCTTC.

This chain uses TRBV30 with TRBJ1-4; no definite D call. The V end was cut by 5 bases, the J end by 8 bases, with 12 bases between. CDR3 length: 12 residues. Germline V gene sequence: CDR1 GTSNPN, CDR2 SVGIG (reference sequence). This CDR3 is CAWGWEGEKLFF. In DNA form, the CDR3 reads TGTGCCTGGGGGTGGGAAGGAGAAAAACTGTTTTTT.

The chain couples TRBV9 to TRBJ1-4, with D hard to call. Trimming cost V 0 bases and J 10 bases, with 7 bases left between them. Looked up from germline, CDR1 is SGDLS and CDR2 is YYNGEE. There are 12 residues in the CDR3. CDR3 DNA: TGTGCCAGCAGCGTAGAGCAAGGAAAACTGTTTTTT. Translated, it gives CASSVEQGKLFF.

This clone was observed once. V gene TRBV11-2 combines with J gene TRBJ1-3; 9 positions match TRBD1. J was trimmed by 5 bases and V by 5 bases; bases with no gene match: 10. The length of the CDR3 is 16 residues. Germline CDR1 reads SGHAT; CDR2 reads FQNNGV. CDR3 region: CASSSPGQGYRNTIYF. The DNA of the CDR3 is TGTGCCAGCAGCAGTCCGGGACAGGGTTATCGAAACACCATATATTTT.